These 26 T cell receptor beta chains were sequenced from one sample in a study of response to subunit inactivated influenza vaccine. TCRdb re-called the RT-PCR reads with MiXCR, one entry per CDR3 protein. The repertoire holds approximately 500,000 distinct CDR3 sequences, with 20% to 25% as singletons. The data also belong to a second study, concerning T cells expressing NK-cell markers. That source reports: Beta-chain TCR cDNA was generated via 5'RACE template switching with UMIs.

The sequencing here drew on CD4+ T cells sorted from PBMCs, taken 11 to 12 days after vaccination. The receptors here all came from a man aged 50-59 years who received an inactivated influenza vaccine.

The chain combines TRBV3-1 with TRBJ2-7; D gene unclear. The CDR3 loop spans 13 amino acids. The germline V gene has CDR1 LGHDT and CDR2 YNNKEL (reference sequence). With 2 bases removed from V and 2 bases from J, the gap between germline ends came to 7 bases. The CDR3 DNA is TGTGCCAGCAGCCAAACCGCAGCCTACGAGCAGTACTTC. Its protein product is CASSQTAAYEQYF.

At least ten counts were recorded for this clonotype. V and J are TRBV5-1 and TRBJ2-7; D may be TRBD2 (6 bases). The CDR3 is 11 residues long. Looked up from germline, CDR1 is SGHRS and CDR2 is YFSETQ. Trimming shortened V by 4 bases and J by 7 bases, and 9 bases separated the two germline ends. CDR3 in DNA: TGCGCCAGCAGCGGGGACTCGGAGCAGTACTTC. Its translation: CASSGDSEQYF.

V usage is TRBV7-2 and J usage is TRBJ2-5, with 13 nucleotides matching TRBD2. This CDR3 is 17 amino acids long. Germline V gives CDR1 SGHTA, CDR2 FQGNSA. V was clipped by 5 bases and J by 5 bases; unmatched bases: 11. This CDR3 is CASSQGLAGALRETQYF. The CDR3 DNA sequence: TGTGCCAGCAGCCAAGGACTAGCGGGAGCCCTCCGGGAGACCCAGTACTTC.

The chain combines TRBV28 with TRBJ1-5; 8 bases agree with TRBD1. There are 16 residues in the CDR3. Germline assignment: CDR1 MDHEN and CDR2 SYDVKM. The junction had 11 bases not matched to a gene; V was cut back by 4 bases and J by 6 bases. CDR3 protein: CASSYMSGGWGQPQHF. CDR3 sequence (DNA): TGTGCCAGCAGTTATATGTCAGGGGGCTGGGGTCAGCCCCAGCATTTT.

The sample holds a few counts of this clonotype. This chain links TRBV12-3 or TRBV12-4 with TRBJ1-2; possibly TRBD1 for D (5 bases). The V and J ends lost 6 bases and 0 bases respectively, with 11 bases between them. This CDR3 is built from 14 residues. CDR3 DNA: TGTGCCAGCAGCCGGGACGGATCTAACTATGGCTACACCTTC. Its translation: CASSRDGSNYGYTF.

This clonotype was seen more than once but under ten times. J is TRBJ2-7 and V is TRBV7-8; D tentatively reads TRBD1 or TRBD2 (6 bases each). The CDR3 is made up of 14 amino acids. Per the germline V gene, CDR1 is SGHVS and CDR2 is FQNEAQ. Trimming removed 5 bases at V and 4 bases at J, with 15 bases between. The CDR3 here is CASSPGAPPYEQYF. CDR3 DNA sequence: TGTGCCAGCAGCCCGGGGGCTCCTCCTTACGAGCAGTACTTC.

The V call is TRBV12-3 or TRBV12-4, the J call TRBJ2-2; 11 bases are a match to TRBD1. The CDR3 length is 16 residues. Losses at the gene ends were 8 bases for V and 4 bases for J; bases not matched to a gene: 9. DNA of the CDR3: TGTGCCAGCGAATCCGGGACAGGGGGATTCACCGGGGAGCTGTTTTTT. The encoded protein is CASESGTGGFTGELFF.

This clonotype has more than one count but fewer than ten. The chain employs TRBV28 and TRBJ2-1; D is undetermined. The CDR3 covers 14 residues. Trimming cost V 6 bases and J 3 bases, with 12 bases left between them. The germline V gene encodes CDR1 MDHEN and CDR2 SYDVKM. DNA for the CDR3: TGTGCCAGCAGACCACCTGTAGACTACAATGAGCAGTTCTTC. It specifies CASRPPVDYNEQFF.

The CDR3 spells CSATGIDGYTF. CDR3 DNA: TGCAGTGCTACGGGCATTGATGGCTACACCTTC. The gene calls are TRBV20-1 and TRBJ1-2; D not resolved. The CDR3 is 11 residues long. Trimming pared 4 bases from V and 6 bases from J, leaving 9 bases between. Germline CDR1 is DFQATT and CDR2 is SNEGSKA (reference sequence).

This clonotype was picked up a small number of times. V and J are TRBV2 and TRBJ2-7; 7 bases are a match to TRBD2. The CDR3 is 13 amino acids. V gave up 4 bases and J gave up 3 bases; unmatched junction bases: 3. The germline V gene encodes CDR1 SNHLY and CDR2 FYNNEI. CDR3 DNA sequence: TGTGCCAGCAGTGTAGGGGAGGGCTACGAGCAGTACTTC. Residues: CASSVGEGYEQYF.

This chain links TRBV12-3 or TRBV12-4 with TRBJ2-2; D ambiguous. V lost 6 bases, J lost 7 bases, and 12 bases lay in between. CDR3 length: 13 residues. DNA of the CDR3: TGTGCCAGCAGCCTGGGTCGGGTCGGGGAGCTGTTTTTT. Protein: CASSLGRVGELFF.

The sample holds a few counts of this clonotype. This chain joins TRBV2 and TRBJ2-3; no firm D call. This CDR3 contains 14 residues. Per germline, CDR1 SNHLY and CDR2 FYNNEI. V dropped 7 bases and J dropped 2 bases, with 13 bases sitting between them. CDR3 DNA sequence: TGTGCCAGCATGACCCGCGGAACCACAGATACGCAGTATTTT. Translation: CASMTRGTTDTQYF.

This clonotype was observed a few times. The chain uses TRBV5-6 and TRBJ1-2; 9 bases agree with TRBD1. Germline CDR1 SGHDT, CDR2 YYEEEE. Losses at the gene ends were 5 bases for V and 7 bases for J; bases not matched to a gene: 9. The CDR3 has 14 amino acids. CDR3 nucleotide sequence: TGTGCCAGCAGTTTGATGACAGGGGGTAGTGGCTACACCTTC. The encoded protein is CASSLMTGGSGYTF.

The chain is built from TRBV10-3 and TRBJ2-1, with 15 bases identical to TRBD2. CDR1 is ENHRY and CDR2 is SYGVKD in the germline V gene. This CDR3 contains 19 residues. Trimming cost V 4 bases and J 2 bases; bases outside gene matches: 9. CDR3 sequence (DNA): TGTGCCATCAGTGTGAGGGGACTAGCGGGAGGCCAACCCTACAATGAGCAGTTCTTC. This encodes CAISVRGLAGGQPYNEQFF.

This clonotype was found many times. The rearrangement joins TRBV19 to TRBJ1-1, with 7 bases matching TRBD1. The CDR3 has 13 residues. Germline CDR1 LNHDA, CDR2 SQIVND (reference sequence). The V gene end was trimmed by 4 bases and the J gene end by 6 bases; junction bases not matched to a gene: 5. The CDR3 coding sequence is TGTGCCAGTAGTACGACAGGGTTGGCTGAAGCTTTCTTT. This encodes CASSTTGLAEAFF.

The J gene is TRBJ1-1, the V gene TRBV15; 7 bases fit TRBD1. J gave up 4 bases and V 7 bases, and 9 bases lay outside the gene matches. Germline V lookup: CDR1 LNHNV, CDR2 YYDKDF (reference sequence). CDR3 length: 14 residues. The CDR3 protein is CATTDRASRTEAFF. CDR3 nucleotide sequence: TGTGCCACCACCGACAGGGCTTCGCGCACTGAAGCTTTCTTT. Variable domain in full (rest from reference TRBV15 and TRBJ1-1): DAMVIQNPRYQVTQFGKPVTLSCSQTLNHNVMYWYQQKSSQAPKLLFHYYDKDFNNEADTPDNFQSRRPNTSFCFLDIRSPGLGDTAMYLCATTDRASRTEAFFGQGTRLTVV.

The genes are TRBV27 and TRBJ2-1, with 9 bases matching TRBD2. The junction had 11 bases not matched to a gene; V was cut back by 6 bases and J by 8 bases. The CDR3 length is 15 residues. Per the germline V gene, CDR1 is MNHEY and CDR2 is SMNVEV (reference sequence). The CDR3 loop is CASSPTAGGLYEQFF. The CDR3 bases are TGTGCCAGCAGCCCCACTGCGGGAGGGCTCTATGAGCAGTTCTTC.

The rearrangement uses TRBV10-3 and TRBJ2-5; 7 bases map to TRBD1. The V segment lost 4 bases and the J segment 0 bases; nucleotides outside the gene matches: 8. The CDR3 is made up of 16 amino acids. Per the germline V gene, CDR1 is ENHRY and CDR2 is SYGVKD. CDR3 residues: CAISGYIQGNQETQYF. Written as DNA, the CDR3 is TGTGCCATCAGTGGCTATATACAGGGGAACCAAGAGACCCAGTACTTC.

This clonotype was counted only a few times. The rearrangement uses TRBV10-3 and TRBJ1-1; 7 positions match TRBD1. The CDR3 is made up of 16 amino acids. CDR1 and CDR2 from the germline V gene are ENHRY and SYGVKD. Unmatched junction bases numbered 15, after V lost 6 bases and J lost 5 bases. The CDR3 reads CAISRDRFPRETEAFF. The CDR3 nucleotides read TGTGCCATCAGCCGGGACAGATTTCCTCGGGAGACTGAAGCTTTCTTT.

This clonotype was observed a few times. The CDR3 here is CSAPYSDSGNEQFF. The CDR3 DNA is TGCAGTGCTCCCTACTCAGATTCGGGGAATGAGCAGTTCTTC. This chain uses TRBV20-1 with TRBJ2-1; D possibly corresponds to TRBD2 (5 bases). The germline CDR1 and CDR2 sequences are DFQATT and SNEGSKA (reference sequence). This CDR3 is built from 14 residues. Trimming cost V 5 bases and J 7 bases, with 18 bases left between them.

The chain links TRBV5-1 to TRBJ1-6, with a possible D match to TRBD1 (5 bases). Trimming took off 4 bases at V and 7 bases at J, with 12 bases between the two ends. This CDR3 comprises 14 residues. CDR1 is SGHRS, CDR2 YFSETQ, per germline. The chain's CDR3 is CASSPPGGNSPLHF. CDR3 nucleotides: TGCGCCAGCAGCCCGCCCGGGGGAAATTCACCCCTCCACTTT.

This clonotype occurred a few times. This rearrangement joins TRBV12-3 or TRBV12-4 to TRBJ1-2, with D tentatively TRBD1 (6 bases). The CDR3 loop spans 15 amino acids. V lost 3 bases, J lost 5 bases, and 16 bases lay in between. The CDR3, as DNA: TGTGCCAGCAGTTTGGGTGACAGGCAGACTTATGGCTACACCTTC. Protein: CASSLGDRQTYGYTF.

This clonotype was counted ten times or more. J is TRBJ1-2 and V is TRBV5-1, with 7 bases that match TRBD1. This CDR3 contains 16 residues. Germline assignment: CDR1 SGHRS and CDR2 YFSETQ. Trimming at V came to 3 bases and at J to 3 bases, leaving 11 bases not matched to a gene. The DNA of the CDR3 is TGCGCCAGCAGCTCAGGACAGGTCGGTGCGGACTATGGCTACACCTTC. This encodes CASSSGQVGADYGYTF.

The genes are TRBV10-2 and TRBJ1-1, with D maybe TRBD1 (6 bases). Germline lookup yields CDR1 WSHSY and CDR2 SAAADI. The length of the CDR3 is 13 residues. Trimming removed 6 bases from V and 9 bases from J, with 17 bases in between. CDR3 residues: CASRTGLPLQAFF. The CDR3 DNA reads TGCGCCAGCAGAACAGGGTTACCGCTTCAAGCTTTCTTT.

This clonotype was observed many times. The chain carries TRBV5-1 and TRBJ2-2; tentative D call: TRBD1 (6 bases). In germline, CDR1 is SGHRS, CDR2 YFSETQ. This CDR3 comprises 14 residues. V lost 1 base and J lost 4, with 8 bases in between. As DNA, the CDR3 is TGCGCCAGCAGCTTGACAGGGCCCACCGGGGAGCTGTTTTTT. It yields the protein CASSLTGPTGELFF.

The chain couples TRBV7-9 to TRBJ2-1; D is perhaps TRBD2 (6 bases). This CDR3 has 13 residues. V was pared by 4 bases and J by 3 bases, with 7 bases between. CDR1 is SEHNR and CDR2 is FQNEAQ in the germline V gene (reference sequence). The CDR3 coding sequence is TGTGCCAGCAGCTCGACTAGCTACAATGAGCAGTTCTTC. Residues: CASSSTSYNEQFF.